This TCR beta chain was captured in a study of T cell repertoires in cytomegalovirus infection. Study context: CMV infection together with matching HLA type was indicated by public TCR beta signatures.

The CDR3 is 14 amino acids. Germline values: CDR1 WSHSY, CDR2 SAAADI. Trimming cost V 10 bases and J 3 bases, with 16 bases left between them. MiXCR, run by TCRdb on the reads, gives a single entry per CDR3 protein. This table has roughly 640,000 distinct CDR3 sequences, 20% to 30% appearing once. This clonotype was sampled from a human donor in good health (CMV status not recorded). Some clones in this sample may be carry-over from other donors' samples. This chain uses TRBV10-2 with TRBJ2-1; perhaps TRBD2 as D (6 bases). The material sequenced was CD8+ T cells from PBMCs. The CDR3 spells CANSLLAGYNEQFF. The CDR3 DNA is TGCGCCAACAGCCTACTAGCCGGCTACAATGAGCAGTTCTTC.